This TCR beta chain came from a study of human T cells and chemical hapten exposure (dated by TCRdb to the early 2020s). Some background on the complete study: For sensitization, 2% DPC in acetone was applied to a 2 cm by 2 cm area of upper inner arm skin. The patient cohort, mostly female, included alopecia areata with under or over 50% scalp involvement, alopecia totalis and alopecia universalis. Libraries were pooled for sequencing, and per-sample TCR yields varied mainly because of small differences in library volumes within the pool. The study tracked peripheral blood TCR repertoire changes in vivo during primary and secondary sensitization to the hapten diphenylcyclopropenone (DPC) in alopecia patients. For TCR sequencing, blood came from 25 to 35 alopecia patients at anywhere from one to four time points (pre-sensitization, 2, 6 and 24 weeks). Patch testing was done on the upper back using Finn chambers containing 0.01% DPC, and results were scored after 6 days according to International Contact Dermatitis Research Group standards. Patients additionally received weekly therapeutic DPC doses to the scalp throughout the roughly 25-week study period. Blood samples were taken from patients before sensitization (week 0) and then at 2, 6 and about 24 weeks after DPC sensitization.

Interpreted using the paper, the time point label stands for: patch test 2, 6 weeks after DPC sensitization. The label giving this sample's treatment or condition can be read as: therapeutic diphenylcyclopropenone sensitization with weekly scalp DPC. At each patch-test visit, blood was drawn before the patch test was applied. Patients were considered eligible if aged 18 to 70, diagnosed with alopecia and deemed suitable for DPC therapy, and patients were excluded if pregnant. Total RNA was extracted from unfractionated whole blood collected in Tempus Blood RNA tubes. Libraries were made using RACE. Sequencing relied on a NextSeq 500. During library preparation, unique molecular identifiers were attached to individual cDNA molecules so that TCRs could be counted in a quantitative, reproducible way. From each blood RNA sample, both TCR alpha and TCR beta chains were sequenced. In the paper's pipeline: A median of around 96,000 TCRs per sample was observed, with a range of 23,224 to 690,600. V, J and CDR3 annotation of the TCR reads was performed with the Decombinator software suite. Every sample was subsampled to the same number of TCRs (28,000) for the PS versus PT1 abundance plots. TCRs were defined as expanded if absent before sensitization and observed at least eight times at the 2-week time point. Using fastp at Q25 and MiXCR, TCRdb reprocessed the public reads and kept productive beta chains. Here each entry gathers all rows of one CDR3 protein and keeps the most common genes and DNA. The V and J calls were determined by TCRdb, not by the authors. The sample table shows tens of thousands of distinct CDR3 sequences, and around 9.4% are seen once. The ten top clones hold about 1.7% of the sample.

The germline V gene (reference sequence) provides CDR1 MNHEY and CDR2 SMNVEV. Spanning cysteine to phenylalanine, the CDR3 consists of 15 amino acids. CDR3 DNA is the only sequence kept; it has 45 bases, read in frame from the first base. Trimming costs V 5 bases and J 5 bases, and their ends lie 18 bases apart. Turning to this clonotype: The antigen it recognizes is unknown. Per-nucleotide qualities are absent, and no much larger clonotype sits a single base away.

Results the study describes overall, beyond this receptor: All patients had alopecia, a presumed autoimmune disease, so their immune response might differ from that of healthy individuals. DPC sensitization did not change the number of TCRs with a frequency above 1 in 1000, and there was no evidence of changes in global repertoire structure. After repeated subsampling, changes were observed in the strength of the expansion versus patch-test correlation and in the threshold at which the correlation became significant. Compared with pre-sensitization or healthy control sets, expanded TCRs formed significantly more large CDR3 similarity clusters, which is consistent with antigen-driven responses. The number of PT1 expanded TCRs positively correlated with patch test score, significant at thresholds 8, 16 and 32 but not 4.

The sequence came from a woman aged 45-65 years with alopecia areata. Some clones in this sample may be carry-over from other donors' samples. The sequences come from whole blood, collected in connection with sensitization to the hapten diphenylcyclopropenone (DPC). The sequence joins TRBV27 to TRBJ2-5; the D gene is tentatively TRBD1 or TRBD2, each matching 5 bases. The DNA sequence is TGTGCCAGCAGTCCGGGACCCTCGGATCGGGAGACCCAGTACTTC. This gives the protein CASSPGPSDRETQYF.